This T cell receptor beta chain was sequenced during a study of neurological immune-mediated disorders. The study's findings and limits: The most TCR clonal expansion was seen in HTLV-1-associated myelopathy, and the least was seen in multiple sclerosis, which fell below healthy controls.

This clonotype was seen ten or more times. The antigen is unknown. As for the cDNA, it was generated by 5'RACE with 10-nucleotide random UMIs. TCRdb called the 5' RACE reads again in MiXCR, with one record for every CDR3 protein. The repertoire holds approximately 130,000 distinct CDR3 sequences, with about 3.4% as singletons. Sequencing was done on a sample of PBMCs. The receptor's source is a young woman with multiple sclerosis.

CDR3 region: CASRGVTGTGELFF. The DNA for the CDR3 is TGTGCCAGCAGAGGCGTTACGGGCACCGGGGAGCTGTTTTTT. The chain links TRBV27 to TRBJ2-2; unclear D gene. In germline, CDR1 is MNHEY, CDR2 SMNVEV (reference sequence). This CDR3 has 14 amino acids. V lost 6 bases and J 4 bases, leaving 12 bases between the germline ends.